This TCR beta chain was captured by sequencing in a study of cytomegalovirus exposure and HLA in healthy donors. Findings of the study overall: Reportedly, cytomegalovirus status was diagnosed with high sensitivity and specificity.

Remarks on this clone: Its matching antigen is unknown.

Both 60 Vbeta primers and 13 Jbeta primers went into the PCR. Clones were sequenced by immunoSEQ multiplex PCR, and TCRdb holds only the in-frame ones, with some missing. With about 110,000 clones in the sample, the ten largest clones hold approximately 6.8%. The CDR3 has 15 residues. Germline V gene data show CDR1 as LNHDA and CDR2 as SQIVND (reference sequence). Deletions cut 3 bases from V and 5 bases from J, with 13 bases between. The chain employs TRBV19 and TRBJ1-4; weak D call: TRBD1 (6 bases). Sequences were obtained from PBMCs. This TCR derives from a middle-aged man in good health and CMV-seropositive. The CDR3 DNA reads TGTGCCAGTAGTATGAGACAGGAGATAAATGAAAAACTGTTTTTT. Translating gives CASSMRQEINEKLFF.